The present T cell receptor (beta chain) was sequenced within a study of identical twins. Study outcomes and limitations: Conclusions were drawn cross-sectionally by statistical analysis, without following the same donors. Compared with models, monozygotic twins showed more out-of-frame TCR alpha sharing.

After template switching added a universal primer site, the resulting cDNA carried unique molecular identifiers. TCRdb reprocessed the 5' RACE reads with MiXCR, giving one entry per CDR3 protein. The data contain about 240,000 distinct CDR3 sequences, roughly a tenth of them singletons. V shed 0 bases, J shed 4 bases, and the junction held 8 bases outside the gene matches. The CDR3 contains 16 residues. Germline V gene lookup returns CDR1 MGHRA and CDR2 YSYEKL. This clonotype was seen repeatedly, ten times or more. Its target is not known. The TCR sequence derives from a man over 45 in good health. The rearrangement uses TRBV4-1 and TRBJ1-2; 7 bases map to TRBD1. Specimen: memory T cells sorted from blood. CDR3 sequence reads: CASSQDIADRTYGYTF. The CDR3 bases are TGCGCCAGCAGCCAAGACATAGCGGACAGGACCTATGGCTACACCTTC.